A selection of T cell receptor beta chains follows, all from one sample in a study of Ad26.COV2.S vaccination and SARS-CoV-2 variants. Only in-frame clones appear in the TCRdb table, and some are missing; sequencing was by immunoSEQ multiplex PCR. The sample holds about 350,000 clones; 85% are singletons and the top ten take 2.5% to 3.5%. Sequenced here: peripheral blood, sampled in a trial of Ad26.COV2.S vaccine versus placebo. The receptors here all came from a person between 18 and 59 years old who received the Ad26.COV2.S COVID-19 vaccine or a placebo. The CDR3 runs from the conserved cysteine through the conserved F or W. The D gene is left open where the match is weak. Not all rows give a size; the values are once, few, many and, for expanded clones, a class.

TRBJ2-2	.	.	TRBV18	13	TGTGCCAGCTCACCGCATAACACCGGGGAGCTGTTTTTT	CASSPHNTGELFF
TRBJ2-5	TRBD2	.	TRBV29-1	13	TGCAGCGGCCGGGACTACTACCAAGAGACCCAGTACTTC	CSGRDYYQETQYF
TRBJ2-2	.	.	TRBV5-5	15	TGTGCCAGCAGCTCCGGCCTCAGGAACACCGGGGAGCTGTTTTTT	CASSSGLRNTGELFF
TRBJ1-1	.	once	TRBV28	15	TGTGCCAGCAGTATAAAGGGGTCGGGAAGGACTGAAGCTTTCTTT	CASSIKGSGRTEAFF
TRBJ2-7	TRBD2	many	TRBV6-1	14	TGTGCCAGCAGTGAGACTAGCGGGAGCTACGAGCAGTACTTC	CASSETSGSYEQYF
TRBJ1-5	.	.	TRBV5-1	13	TGCGCCAGCAGAGGGGACACTGATCAGCCCCAGCATTTT	CASRGDTDQPQHF
TRBJ2-1	.	once	TRBV24-1	13	TGTGCCACCAGTGATGGGGCCTTGGATGAGCAGTTCTTC	CATSDGALDEQFF
TRBJ1-4	.	once	TRBV28	15	TGTGCCAGCAGTTGGGGACACGCAACTAATGAAAAACTGTTTTTT	CASSWGHATNEKLFF
TRBJ1-2	TRBD1	.	TRBV15	12	TGTGCCACCAGCATAGACAGGGGTGGCTACACCTTC	CATSIDRGGYTF
TRBJ2-1	TRBD2	.	TRBV3-1/TRBV3-2	16	TGTGCCAGCAGCCCCGAGGGACTAGCGGGGTACAATGAGCAGTTCTTC	CASSPEGLAGYNEQFF
TRBJ2-1	.	.	TRBV5-8	14	TGTGCCAGCAGCTCACTTGACAGCCACAATGAGCAGTTCTTC	CASSSLDSHNEQFF
TRBJ2-3	TRBD2	.	TRBV7-2	19	TGTGCCAGCAGCTTAACGAACACCGCTAGCGGGAGAGGCACAGATACGCAGTATTTT	CASSLTNTASGRGTDTQYF
TRBJ2-1	.	.	TRBV19	15	TGTGCCAGCCGCGGTTGGGGTCAAAATTCGGGTGAGCAGTTCTTC	CASRGWGQNSGEQFF
TRBJ2-2	.	.	TRBV4-3	15	TGCGCCAGCAGCCAAGACCCGGGGAAAGGCGGGGAGCTGTTTTTT	CASSQDPGKGGELFF
TRBJ1-2	TRBD1	.	TRBV12-3/TRBV12-4	13	TGTGCCAGCAGTTTGATAAAAGGGGGCGGCTACACCTTC	CASSLIKGGGYTF
TRBJ1-3	.	few	TRBV9	16	TGTGCCAGCAGCCCAGCCACGGGTGTTTCTGGAAACACCATATATTTT	CASSPATGVSGNTIYF
TRBJ2-7	TRBD1	.	TRBV27	14	TGTGCCAGCAGGACAGGGGGCGCCTCCTACGAGCAGTACTTC	CASRTGGASYEQYF
TRBJ2-7	TRBD2	.	TRBV28	17	TGTGCCAGCAGTTTAAGCCTAACGGGAGAGATAGCGGGCGAGCAGTACTTC	CASSLSLTGEIAGEQYF
TRBJ1-4	.	.	TRBV27	15	TGTGCCAGCAGTTTAGCGGGGGGCTCTAATGAAAAACTGTTTTTT	CASSLAGGSNEKLFF
TRBJ2-5	.	.	TRBV3-1/TRBV3-2	15	TGTGCCAGCAGCCACCCCGGGAGAATAAAAGAGACCCAGTACTTC	CASSHPGRIKETQYF
TRBJ1-5	.	.	TRBV6-1	16	TGTGCCAGCAGTGAAGCGGGGGCCTATAGCAATCAGCCCCAGCATTTT	CASSEAGAYSNQPQHF
TRBJ2-1	.	.	TRBV10-1	15	TGCGCCAGCAGTGAGACGGGAGCAAGGGTCAATGAGCAGTTCTTC	CASSETGARVNEQFF
TRBJ2-1	.	.	TRBV19	13	TGTGCCAGTAAGGAGGGTTCTACAAATGAGCAGTTCTTC	CASKEGSTNEQFF
TRBJ2-3	TRBD2	.	TRBV7-2	15	TGTGCCAGCAACGGACTAGCGGGAGCGGGAGATACGCAGTATTTT	CASNGLAGAGDTQYF
TRBJ1-2	TRBD1	.	TRBV9	15	TGTGCCAGCAGCGAACCGGGACAGGGGGCGTTCGGCTACACCTTC	CASSEPGQGAFGYTF
TRBJ1-1	.	.	TRBV19	13	TGTGCCAGTAGTATGGCGGAAGGTACTGAAGCTTTCTTT	CASSMAEGTEAFF
TRBJ2-2	.	once	TRBV6-5	14	TGTGCCAGCCTACGTCCCGGGCGGGCCGGGGAGCTGTTTTTT	CASLRPGRAGELFF
TRBJ2-1	.	.	TRBV14	15	TGTGCCAGCAGCCAGGCGCTGTTCTCCTACAATGAGCAGTTCTTC	CASSQALFSYNEQFF
TRBJ2-7	.	.	TRBV29-1	13	TGCAGCGTTGTTACGGGAGTAACCTACGAGCAGTACTTC	CSVVTGVTYEQYF
TRBJ2-1	TRBD2	.	TRBV5-1	17	TGCGCCAGCAGCTTGGAACTAGCGGGGGCGAGCGCGGATGAGCAGTTCTTC	CASSLELAGASADEQFF
TRBJ2-5	TRBD1	.	TRBV6-5	16	TGTGCCAGCAGTTGGTTACACACAGGGGATCAAGAGACCCAGTACTTC	CASSWLHTGDQETQYF
TRBJ2-4	.	.	TRBV19	13	TGTGCCAGTACTCCCCAGGGGACCGACATTCAGTACTTC	CASTPQGTDIQYF
TRBJ2-2	.	.	TRBV5-1	14	TGCGCCAGCAGCTTCCCGGGAGACACCGGGGAGCTGTTTTTT	CASSFPGDTGELFF
TRBJ2-7	TRBD1	.	TRBV19	14	TGTGCCAGTAGTATCGGGACAGGGAATTACGAGCAGTACTTC	CASSIGTGNYEQYF
TRBJ2-1	TRBD2	.	TRBV20-1	16	TGCAGTGCTAGTGGTTCTAGCGGAATGACCTACAATGAGCAGTTCTTC	CSASGSSGMTYNEQFF
TRBJ2-7	TRBD2	.	TRBV11-2	15	TGTGCCAGCAGCTTTACTAGCGGGAGTGGGGGGGAGCAGTACTTC	CASSFTSGSGGEQYF
TRBJ2-7	TRBD1	.	TRBV10-1	13	TGCGCCAGCAGTGACCTACAGGGGCCCGAGCAGTACTTC	CASSDLQGPEQYF
TRBJ2-3	TRBD2	.	TRBV11-2	17	TGTGCCAGCAGCACGGGGACTAGCGGTTTTCACACAGATACGCAGTATTTT	CASSTGTSGFHTDTQYF
TRBJ2-5	TRBD2	.	TRBV7-2	13	TGTGCCAGCAGCCTGACTAGCATCGGGACCCAGTACTTC	CASSLTSIGTQYF
TRBJ2-3	.	.	TRBV25-1	13	TGTGCCAGCCAACCGGTTGGCCCAGATACGCAGTATTTT	CASQPVGPDTQYF
TRBJ2-2	.	.	TRBV4-1	16	TGCGCCAGCAGCCAAGTGGGTACAGCGAACACCGGGGAGCTGTTTTTT	CASSQVGTANTGELFF
TRBJ1-1	TRBD1	.	TRBV7-6	13	TGTGCCAGCAGCTCCATGACAGGGGCAGAAGCTTTCTTT	CASSSMTGAEAFF
TRBJ1-1	.	.	TRBV11-3	14	TGTGCCAGCAGCTTGCAGGGGATCGACACTGAAGCTTTCTTT	CASSLQGIDTEAFF
TRBJ2-5	TRBD2	.	TRBV5-4	14	TGTGCCAGCAGCTTGGTGGCTAGCGGCGAGACCCAGTACTTC	CASSLVASGETQYF
TRBJ2-2	.	many	TRBV10-1	16	TGCGCCAGCAGTGGATCAGGACTACCCCACACCGGGGAGCTGTTTTTT	CASSGSGLPHTGELFF
TRBJ2-5	.	once	TRBV6-1	14	TGTGCCAGCAGTGAGATGGCAGGGCTGGAGACCCAGTACTTC	CASSEMAGLETQYF
TRBJ1-2	TRBD1	.	TRBV11-2	14	TGTGCCAGCAGCTTAGATGCTGGGACAGGTGGCTACACCTTC	CASSLDAGTGGYTF
TRBJ1-2	TRBD1	.	TRBV5-1	15	TGCGCCAGCAGCTTGGGGGGACAGGGGTACTATGGCTACACCTTC	CASSLGGQGYYGYTF
TRBJ1-1	.	.	TRBV5-1	13	TGCGCCAGCAGCTACTGGACAGCAGCGGAAGCTTTCTTT	CASSYWTAAEAFF
TRBJ2-2	.	.	TRBV6-5	16	TGTGCCAGCAGTTACTCGACCGGTTCGAACACCGGGGAGCTGTTTTTT	CASSYSTGSNTGELFF
TRBJ1-6	.	once	TRBV24-1	16	TGTGCCACCAGTCGGTTCGAGGGCTCCTATAATTCACCCCTCCACTTT	CATSRFEGSYNSPLHF
TRBJ2-6	.	.	TRBV27	16	TGTGCCAGCAGTAGAGACAGCATCTCTGGGGCCAACGTCCTGACTTTC	CASSRDSISGANVLTF
TRBJ2-3	TRBD2	.	TRBV5-4	16	TGTGCCAGCAGCTCCAATAGCGGGGGGCTCACAGATACGCAGTATTTT	CASSSNSGGLTDTQYF
TRBJ2-3	TRBD2	.	TRBV28	15	TGTGCCAGCAGTTTGCTAGCGGGTGGTAAGGATACGCAGTATTTT	CASSLLAGGKDTQYF
TRBJ2-4	.	.	TRBV4-3	16	TGCGCCAGCAGCCAAGAGGGGGCGGGAGCCAAAAACATTCAGTACTTC	CASSQEGAGAKNIQYF